In this sample, the clone carrying this TCR beta chain turned up many times. The antigen is undetermined. TCR beta CDR3 regions were amplified from RNA transcripts. The HTBI primer set served for first-round RT-PCR of the TCR CDR3. Each CDR3 protein gets one entry after TCRdb re-called the multiplex PCR reads with MiXCR. The repertoire includes a few hundred thousand distinct CDR3 sequences, 15% to 18% of them detected once, and under 8% sits in the top ten. The hyperthyroidism patients had all been newly diagnosed, and their disease duration was under 2 months. Their ages ranged from 18 to 65 years. Diagnosis rested on symptoms, serum thyroxine and TRAb, thyroid ultrasound, and orbital computed tomography. PBMCs came from 9 to 10 ml fresh peripheral blood. The sample originates from a study of T cells in Graves' hyperthyroidism and ophthalmopathy. The CDR3 runs to 14 residues. CDR1 and CDR2 from the germline V gene are MDHEN and SYDVKM. V shed 2 bases, J shed 3 bases, and the junction held 0 bases outside the gene matches.

Notes on the study in general: Ophthalmopathy, as predicted by the model, came a median approximately 6.5 months after the prediction.

The V call is TRBV28, the J call TRBJ2-2; 7 bases are shared with TRBD2. This TCR came from a woman in her 30s with Graves' hyperthyroidism. Sequencing was performed on blood. The CDR3 reads CASSLTSDTGELFF. The CDR3 bases are TGTGCCAGCAGTTTAACTAGCGACACCGGGGAGCTGTTTTTT.